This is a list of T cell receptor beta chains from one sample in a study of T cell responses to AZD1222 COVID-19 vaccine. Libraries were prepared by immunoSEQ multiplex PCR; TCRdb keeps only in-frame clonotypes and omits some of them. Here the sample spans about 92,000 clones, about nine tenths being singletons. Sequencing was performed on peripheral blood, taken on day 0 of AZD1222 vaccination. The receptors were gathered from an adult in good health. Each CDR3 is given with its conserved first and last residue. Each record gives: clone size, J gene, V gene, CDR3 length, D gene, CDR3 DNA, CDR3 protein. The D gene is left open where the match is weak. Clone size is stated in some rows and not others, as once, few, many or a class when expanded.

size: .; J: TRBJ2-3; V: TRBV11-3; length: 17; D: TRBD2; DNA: TGTGCCAGCAGCCCTCGGGCTAGCGGGGGGCTCACGGATACGCAGTATTTT; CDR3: CASSPRASGGLTDTQYF
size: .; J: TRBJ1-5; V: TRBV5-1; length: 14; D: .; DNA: TGCGCCAGCAGCCCTACAGGGTATGATCAGCCCCAGCATTTT; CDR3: CASSPTGYDQPQHF
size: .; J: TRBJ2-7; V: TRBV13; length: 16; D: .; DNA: TGTGCCAGCAGCGAGACTGACGGCACCCTCTCCTACGAGCAGTACTTC; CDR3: CASSETDGTLSYEQYF
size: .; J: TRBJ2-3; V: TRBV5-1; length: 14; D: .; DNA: TGCGCCAGCAGCTTGGCGAGGGGGGCAGATACGCAGTATTTT; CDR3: CASSLARGADTQYF
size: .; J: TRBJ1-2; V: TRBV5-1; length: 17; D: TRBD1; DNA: TGCGCCAGCAGCTTGGATGTGCGGACAGGGGACCCCTATGGCTACACCTTC; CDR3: CASSLDVRTGDPYGYTF
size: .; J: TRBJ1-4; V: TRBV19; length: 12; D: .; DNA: TGTGCCAGTAGTATAGATAGCAGGGTGCTGTTTTTT; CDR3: CASSIDSRVLFF
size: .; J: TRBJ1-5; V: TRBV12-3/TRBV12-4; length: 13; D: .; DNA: TGTGCCAGCAGTGGGGAGGACCTAGGGCCCCAGCATTTT; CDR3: CASSGEDLGPQHF
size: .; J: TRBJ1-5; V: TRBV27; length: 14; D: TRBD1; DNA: TGTGCCAGCGCGACAGGGGGCGCGTATCAGCCCCAGCATTTT; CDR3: CASATGGAYQPQHF
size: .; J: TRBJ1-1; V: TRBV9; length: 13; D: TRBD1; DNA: TGTGCCAGCAGCGTCATCGGACAGGGGGAAGCTTTCTTT; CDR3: CASSVIGQGEAFF
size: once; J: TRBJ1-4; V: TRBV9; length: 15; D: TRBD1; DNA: TGTGCCAGCAGCCTAGATTTGGGACAGGAGGAAAAACTGTTTTTT; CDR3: CASSLDLGQEEKLFF
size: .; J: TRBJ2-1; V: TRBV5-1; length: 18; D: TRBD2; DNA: TGCGCCAGCAGCTTGTGGGGTGGTTTCGCGGGAGCGCTCAATGAGCAGTTCTTC; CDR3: CASSLWGGFAGALNEQFF
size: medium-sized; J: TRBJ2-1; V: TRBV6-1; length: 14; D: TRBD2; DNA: TGTGCCAGCAGTGAAATCTCTCTAGCGGGAGCCTTGTTCTTC; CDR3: CASSEISLAGALFF
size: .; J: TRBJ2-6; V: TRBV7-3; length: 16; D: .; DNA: TGTGCCAGCAGCTTACAGGCAGTCTCTGGGGCCAACGTCCTGACTTTC; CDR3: CASSLQAVSGANVLTF
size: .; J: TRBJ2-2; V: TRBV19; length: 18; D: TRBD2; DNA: TGTGCCAGTAGAACCCCCTTGGGGAGCGGGGGCGACACCGGGGAGCTGTTTTTT; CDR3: CASRTPLGSGGDTGELFF
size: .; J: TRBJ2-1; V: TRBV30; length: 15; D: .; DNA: TGTGCCTGGAGTGTACGGGGTAGAATAGGAAATGAGCAGTTCTTC; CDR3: CAWSVRGRIGNEQFF
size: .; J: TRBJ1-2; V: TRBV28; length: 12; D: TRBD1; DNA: TGTGCCAGCGGGGAACAGGGGGCGGGCTACACCTTC; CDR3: CASGEQGAGYTF
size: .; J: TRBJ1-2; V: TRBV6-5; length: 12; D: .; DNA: TGTGCCAGCAGTTACTCGAGGGGTGGCTACACCTTC; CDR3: CASSYSRGGYTF
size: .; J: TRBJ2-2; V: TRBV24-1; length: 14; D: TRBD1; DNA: TGTGCCACCGCGGGACAGGGTTACACCGGGGAGCTGTTTTTT; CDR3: CATAGQGYTGELFF
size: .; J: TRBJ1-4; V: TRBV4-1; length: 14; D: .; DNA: TGCGCCAGCAGCCCGACAAAACCTAATGAAAAACTGTTTTTT; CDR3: CASSPTKPNEKLFF
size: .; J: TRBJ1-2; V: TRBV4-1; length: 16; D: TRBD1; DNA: TGCGCCAGCAGCGCAACCTCTGGACAGGGAGGGTATGGCTACACCTTC; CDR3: CASSATSGQGGYGYTF
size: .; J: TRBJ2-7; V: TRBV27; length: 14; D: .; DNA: TGTGCCAGCAGTTTATCGGCCAGCTCCTACGAGCAGTACTTC; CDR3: CASSLSASSYEQYF
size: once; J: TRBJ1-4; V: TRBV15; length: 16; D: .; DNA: TGTGCCACCAGCAGAGATTGGGGCAGGTTTGGTGAAAAACTGTTTTTT; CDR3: CATSRDWGRFGEKLFF
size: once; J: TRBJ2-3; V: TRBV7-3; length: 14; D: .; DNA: TGTGCCAGCAGCTCGAGTTCTTACACAGATACGCAGTATTTT; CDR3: CASSSSSYTDTQYF
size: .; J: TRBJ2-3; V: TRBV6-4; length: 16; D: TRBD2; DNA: TGTGCCAGCAGTCGCGGACTAGCGGGGAACACAGATACGCAGTATTTT; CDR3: CASSRGLAGNTDTQYF
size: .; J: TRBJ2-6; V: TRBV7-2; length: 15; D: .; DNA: TGTGCCAGCAGCCTACGGATCTCTGGGGCCAACGTCCTGACTTTC; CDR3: CASSLRISGANVLTF
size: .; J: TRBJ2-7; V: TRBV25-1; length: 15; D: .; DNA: TGTGCCAGCATTGCGGATCTGGGGTATGGGTACGAGCAGTACTTC; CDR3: CASIADLGYGYEQYF
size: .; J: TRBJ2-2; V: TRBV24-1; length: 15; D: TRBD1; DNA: TGTGCCACCTCCGGGACAGGGCCTACCACCGGGGAGCTGTTTTTT; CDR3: CATSGTGPTTGELFF